A selection of T cell receptor beta chains follows, all from one sample in a study of blood T cell repertoires in COVID-19. TCRdb's copy holds only in-frame clones and misses some; the assay was immunoSEQ multiplex PCR. The sample yields 120,000 to 150,000 clones, around 86% seen once. The specimen sequenced was peripheral blood. All receptors derive from a middle-aged man who had recovered from COVID-19. CDR3s include the opening cysteine and the closing phenylalanine or tryptophan. The D gene is left open where the match is weak. Rows give clone size only sometimes, using once, few, many, or a class for an expanded clone.

TRBD1	TRBJ1-3	TRBV6-5	few	CASRGTGGGGNTIYF	TGTGCCAGCAGAGGGACAGGGGGCGGGGGAAACACCATATATTTT
TRBD1	TRBJ1-2	TRBV29-1	once	CSVGDRGVDYGYTF	TGCAGCGTTGGGGACAGGGGTGTTGACTATGGCTACACCTTC
TRBD1	TRBJ1-2	TRBV6-6	few	CASSYGTGTYGYTF	TGTGCCAGCAGTTATGGGACAGGAACCTATGGCTACACCTTC
NA	TRBJ2-7	TRBV3-1/TRBV3-2	few	CASSPGDLDEQYF	TGTGCCAGCAGCCCCGGTGACTTAGACGAGCAGTACTTC
TRBD1	TRBJ2-5	TRBV3-1/TRBV3-2	few	CASSSGQIQETQYF	TGTGCCAGCAGCTCGGGACAGATCCAAGAGACCCAGTACTTC
NA	TRBJ1-5	TRBV5-1	NA	CASSPQGYSNQPQHF	TGCGCCAGCAGCCCTCAGGGTTATAGCAATCAGCCCCAGCATTTT
TRBD2	TRBJ2-3	TRBV11-2	NA	CASSPGRGESDTQYF	TGTGCCAGCAGCCCCGGCCGGGGGGAATCAGATACGCAGTATTTT
TRBD1	TRBJ2-7	TRBV7-8	NA	CASSTRTGKSYEQYF	TGTGCCAGCAGCACCAGGACAGGGAAATCCTACGAGCAGTACTTC
TRBD1	TRBJ2-7	TRBV6-5	NA	CASRRADRDIHEQYF	TGTGCCAGCAGACGGGCGGACAGGGATATTCACGAGCAGTACTTC
TRBD1	TRBJ1-2	TRBV7-3	NA	CASSLSGQNYGYTF	TGTGCCAGCAGCTTATCGGGACAGAACTATGGCTACACCTTC
NA	TRBJ2-2	TRBV10-3	NA	CAISESQNTGELFF	TGTGCCATCAGTGAGTCTCAGAACACCGGGGAGCTGTTTTTT
NA	TRBJ1-4	TRBV4-3	once	CASSQTGTLATNEKLFF	TGCGCCAGCAGCCAAACTGGGACTCTTGCAACTAATGAAAAACTGTTTTTT
NA	TRBJ1-2	TRBV12-3/TRBV12-4	NA	CASTEQGEGYTF	TGTGCCAGCACTGAACAGGGTGAAGGCTACACCTTC
NA	TRBJ2-5	TRBV7-9	NA	CASSPQGGVQETQYF	TGTGCCAGCAGCCCACAGGGTGGGGTACAAGAGACCCAGTACTTC
NA	TRBJ1-2	TRBV11-2	NA	CASSLVPGVYGYTF	TGTGCCAGCAGCTTAGTTCCAGGGGTCTATGGCTACACCTTC
NA	TRBJ2-3	TRBV6-1	NA	CASSDRQGITDTQYF	TGTGCCAGCAGTGACCGGCAGGGGATAACAGATACGCAGTATTTT
NA	TRBJ1-6	TRBV28	NA	CASSLGRVDSPLHF	TGTGCCAGCAGTTTAGGCAGGGTCGATTCACCCCTCCACTTT
NA	TRBJ2-3	TRBV4-3	NA	CASSQDWRGTDTQYF	TGCGCCAGCAGCCAAGATTGGAGGGGCACAGATACGCAGTATTTT